This T cell receptor beta chain emerged from a study of blood T cell repertoires in COVID-19. Study-level information: Nucleic acid was either cDNA or gDNA, and it came from T cells, B-cell-depleted T cells, or PBMCs.

As originally analysed: Counts of nucleated cells, estimated from reference gene primer amplification, were obtained. The repertoire was sequenced with immunoSEQ multiplex PCR; TCRdb's copy has only in-frame clones and lacks some. From that table come the V and J calls and clone size; the DNA was used to work out D and trimming. Among roughly 230,000 clones listed, 84% were seen once. This CDR3 is built from 15 residues. Unmatched junction bases numbered 7, after V lost 6 bases and J lost 4 bases. CDR1 and CDR2 from the germline V gene are SGHRS and YFSETQ. This receptor was taken from a man aged 45-65 years with acute or convalescent COVID-19. This sequence joins TRBV5-1 and TRBJ2-5; 12 positions match TRBD2. The material sequenced was peripheral blood. CDR3 sequence (DNA): TGCGCCAGCACCCCTAGCGGGGGGGCCGGAGAGACCCAGTACTTC. This translates into CASTPSGGAGETQYF. The full variable domain, in which reference TRBV5-1 and TRBJ2-5 provide the parts outside the CDR3, is KAGVTQTPRYLIKTRGQQVTLSCSPISGHRSVSWYQQTPGQGLQFLFEYFSETQRNKGNFPGRFSGRQFSNSRSEMNVSTLELGDSALYLCASTPSGGAGETQYFGPGTRLLVL.